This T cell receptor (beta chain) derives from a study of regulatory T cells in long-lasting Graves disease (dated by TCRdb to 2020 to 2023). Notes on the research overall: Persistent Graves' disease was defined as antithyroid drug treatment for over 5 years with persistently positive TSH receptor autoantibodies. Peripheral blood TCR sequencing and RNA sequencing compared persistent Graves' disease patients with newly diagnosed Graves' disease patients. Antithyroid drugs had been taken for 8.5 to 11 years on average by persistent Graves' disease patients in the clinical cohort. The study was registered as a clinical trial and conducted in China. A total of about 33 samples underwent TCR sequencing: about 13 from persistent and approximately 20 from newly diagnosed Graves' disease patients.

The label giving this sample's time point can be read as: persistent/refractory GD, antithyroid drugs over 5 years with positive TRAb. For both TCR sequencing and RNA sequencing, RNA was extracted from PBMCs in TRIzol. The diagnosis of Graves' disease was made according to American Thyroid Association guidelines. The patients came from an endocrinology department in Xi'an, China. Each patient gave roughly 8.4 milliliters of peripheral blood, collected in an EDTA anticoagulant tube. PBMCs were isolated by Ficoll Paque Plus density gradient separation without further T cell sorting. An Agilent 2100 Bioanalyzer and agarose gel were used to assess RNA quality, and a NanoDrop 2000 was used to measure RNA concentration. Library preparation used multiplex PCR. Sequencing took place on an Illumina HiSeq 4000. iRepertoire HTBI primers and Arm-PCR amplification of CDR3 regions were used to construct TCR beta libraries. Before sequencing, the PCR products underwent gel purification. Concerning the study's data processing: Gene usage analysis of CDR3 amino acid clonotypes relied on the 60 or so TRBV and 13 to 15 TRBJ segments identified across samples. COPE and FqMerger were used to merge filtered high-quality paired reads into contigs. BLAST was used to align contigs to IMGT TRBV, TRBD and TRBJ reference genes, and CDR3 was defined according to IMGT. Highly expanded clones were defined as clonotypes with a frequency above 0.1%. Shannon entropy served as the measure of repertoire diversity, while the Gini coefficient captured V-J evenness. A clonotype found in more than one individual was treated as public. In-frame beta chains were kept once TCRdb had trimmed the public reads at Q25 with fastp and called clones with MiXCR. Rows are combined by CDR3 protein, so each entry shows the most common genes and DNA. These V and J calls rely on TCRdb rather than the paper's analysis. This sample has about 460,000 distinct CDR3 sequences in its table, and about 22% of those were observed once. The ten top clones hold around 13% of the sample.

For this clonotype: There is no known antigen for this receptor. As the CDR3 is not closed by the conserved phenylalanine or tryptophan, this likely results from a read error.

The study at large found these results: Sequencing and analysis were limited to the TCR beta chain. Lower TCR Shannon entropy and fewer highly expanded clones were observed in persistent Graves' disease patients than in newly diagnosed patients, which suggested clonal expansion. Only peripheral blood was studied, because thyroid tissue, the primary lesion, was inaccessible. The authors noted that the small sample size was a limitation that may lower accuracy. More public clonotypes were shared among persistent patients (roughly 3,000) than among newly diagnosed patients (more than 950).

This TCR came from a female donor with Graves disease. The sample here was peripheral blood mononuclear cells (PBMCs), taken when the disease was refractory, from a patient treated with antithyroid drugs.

The sequenced DNA is TGTGCCAGCAGCTTGAACAGGGTGAACGAGCAGTACCTC. Its protein is CASSLNRVNEQYL. The chain couples TRBV13 to TRBJ2-7, and possibly TRBD1, on 6 matching bases. The junction shows trimming of 3 bases on V and 5 bases on J, plus 11 bases between the germline ends. Counting both end residues, the CDR3 totals 13 amino acids. The CDR3 DNA has 39 bases and is translated from base 1. The germline V gene (reference sequence) yields PRHDT for CDR1 and FYEKMQ for CDR2.